The present entry profiles one T cell receptor beta chain with its context. The sample comes from a study of cytomegalovirus exposure and HLA in healthy donors. 60 Vbeta and 13 Jbeta primers were used in PCR. Libraries were prepared by immunoSEQ multiplex PCR; TCRdb keeps only in-frame clonotypes and omits some of them. Here the sample spans 170,000 or so clones, around 80% being singletons. The CDR3 runs to 13 residues. Germline CDR1 is GTSNPN and CDR2 is SVGIG (reference sequence). V lost 4 bases and J lost 4, with 13 bases in between. This chain links TRBV30 with TRBJ1-1; the D gene is possibly TRBD1 (6 bases). The source is a woman in her forties or fifties in good health and CMV-seropositive. The sequenced material came from PBMCs. CDR3 nucleotides: TGTGCCTGGACCCGGACAGCCACCACTGAAGCTTTCTTT. Its translation is CAWTRTATTEAFF.